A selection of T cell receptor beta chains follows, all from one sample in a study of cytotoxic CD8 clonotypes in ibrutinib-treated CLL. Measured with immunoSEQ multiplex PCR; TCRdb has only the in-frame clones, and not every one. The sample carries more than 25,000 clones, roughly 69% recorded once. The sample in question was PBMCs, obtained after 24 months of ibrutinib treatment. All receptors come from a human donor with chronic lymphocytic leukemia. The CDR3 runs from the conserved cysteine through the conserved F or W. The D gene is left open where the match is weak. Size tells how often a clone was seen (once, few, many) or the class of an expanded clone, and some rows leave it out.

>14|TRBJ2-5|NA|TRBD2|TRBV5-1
TGCGCCAGCAGGTCGGGGGGTATGGAAGAGACCCAGTACTTC
CASRSGGMEETQYF
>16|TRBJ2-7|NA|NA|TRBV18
TGTGCCAGCTCTTCTATGGAGGGCCGCCGGGCCTACGAGCAGTACTTC
CASSSMEGRRAYEQYF
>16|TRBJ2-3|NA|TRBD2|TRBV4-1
TGCGCCAGCAGCCAACTAGCGGGGGGATACACAGATACGCAGTATTTT
CASSQLAGGYTDTQYF
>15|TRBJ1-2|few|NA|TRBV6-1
TGTGCCAGCAGTGAAGCCTCCAGAGCTAACTATGGCTACACCTTC
CASSEASRANYGYTF
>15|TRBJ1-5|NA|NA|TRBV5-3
TGTGCCAGAAGCTTGGTTCGGTATAGCAATCAGCCCCAGCATTTT
CARSLVRYSNQPQHF
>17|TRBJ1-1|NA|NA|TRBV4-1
TGCGCCAGCAGCCAAGATCGGGCAAGGGCCGGCGGGACTGAAGCTTTCTTT
CASSQDRARAGGTEAFF
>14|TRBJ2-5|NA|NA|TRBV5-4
TGTGCCAGCAGCTTGGGATTGGCCCAAGAGACCCAGTACTTC
CASSLGLAQETQYF
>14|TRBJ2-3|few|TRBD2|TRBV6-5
TGTGCCAGCAAACCGGGACTACGCCAAGATACGCAGTATTTT
CASKPGLRQDTQYF
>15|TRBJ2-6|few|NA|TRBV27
TGTGCCAGCAGTTTGGCCCTGGGGGGGGCCAACGTCCTGACTTTC
CASSLALGGANVLTF
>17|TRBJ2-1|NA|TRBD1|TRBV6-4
TGTGCCAGCAGTAGAAACCCGGGACAGGCTATATACAATGAGCAGTTCTTC
CASSRNPGQAIYNEQFF
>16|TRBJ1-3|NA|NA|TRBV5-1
TGCGCCAGCAGCTTGAAGCCTGTGGTCTTAGGAAACACCATATATTTT
CASSLKPVVLGNTIYF
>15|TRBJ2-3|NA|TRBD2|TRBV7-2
TGTGCCAGCAAAGTAGCGGGGGGAGGCGCAGATACGCAGTATTTT
CASKVAGGGADTQYF
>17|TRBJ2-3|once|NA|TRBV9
TGTGCCAGCAGCGTAGCCGGGAACAGGAGAACCACAGATACGCAGTATTTT
CASSVAGNRRTTDTQYF
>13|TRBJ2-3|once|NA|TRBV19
TGTGCCAGTAGTGGTGGAACCACAGATACGCAGTATTTT
CASSGGTTDTQYF
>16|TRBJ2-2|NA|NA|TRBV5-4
TGTGCCAGCACCAACCCAGGGTTTTCCGGAACCGGGGAGCTGTTTTTT
CASTNPGFSGTGELFF
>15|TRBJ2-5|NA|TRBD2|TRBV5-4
TGTGCCAGCAGCTTGAAACGGGGGGACCAAGAGACCCAGTACTTC
CASSLKRGDQETQYF
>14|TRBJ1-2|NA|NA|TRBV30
TGTGCCTGGAGTCTGACAGCTCTAAACTATGGCTACACCTTC
CAWSLTALNYGYTF
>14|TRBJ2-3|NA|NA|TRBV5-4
TGTGCCAGCAGCTTGGGCGGGGTAACAGATACGCAGTATTTT
CASSLGGVTDTQYF
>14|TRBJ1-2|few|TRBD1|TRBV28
TGTGCCAGCAGTCCAGGGGGCGCTGGCTATGGCTACACCTTC
CASSPGGAGYGYTF
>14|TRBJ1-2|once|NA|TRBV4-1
TGCGCCAGCAGCCAAGATCCCCGGGGTTTTGGCTACACCTTC
CASSQDPRGFGYTF
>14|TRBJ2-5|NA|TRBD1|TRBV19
TGTGCCAGTAGCCCCGGGACAGGGATGGGGACCCAGTACTTC
CASSPGTGMGTQYF
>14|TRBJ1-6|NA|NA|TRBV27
TGTGCCAGCCGCGCCACCCGGGAGACCGCACCCCTCCACTTT
CASRATRETAPLHF
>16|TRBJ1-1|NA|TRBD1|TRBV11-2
TGTGCCAGCAGCTTTCGGATGGCAGGGGGGAACACTGAAGCTTTCTTT
CASSFRMAGGNTEAFF
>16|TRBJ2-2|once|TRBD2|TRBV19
TGTGCCAGTAGTATGGCGGGGGGCCGTGTCACCGGGGAGCTGTTTTTT
CASSMAGGRVTGELFF
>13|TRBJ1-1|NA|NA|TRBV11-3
TGTGCCAGCAGCTTGGGCAGAAACACTGAAGCTTTCTTT
CASSLGRNTEAFF
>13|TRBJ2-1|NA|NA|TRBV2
TGTGCCAGCAGCGGACAGGCGGGGAATGAGCAGTTCTTC
CASSGQAGNEQFF
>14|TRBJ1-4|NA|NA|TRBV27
TGTGCCAGCAGTTTATCAGGGGGAGGTGAAAAACTGTTTTTT
CASSLSGGGEKLFF
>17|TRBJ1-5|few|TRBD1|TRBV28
TGTGCCAGCAGTCCGAGGGGTACAGGGGTTAGCAATCAGCCCCAGCATTTT
CASSPRGTGVSNQPQHF
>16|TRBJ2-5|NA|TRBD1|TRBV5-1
TGCGCCAGCAGCATCTCCGGGACAGGGGGACAAGAGACCCAGTACTTC
CASSISGTGGQETQYF
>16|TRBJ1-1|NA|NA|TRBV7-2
TGTGCCAGCAGCTTAGCACTAGACAGAGTGAACACTGAAGCTTTCTTT
CASSLALDRVNTEAFF
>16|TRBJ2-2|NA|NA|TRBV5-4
TGTGCCAGCAGCTTGGCTCTAGGGTCTGGCACCGGGGAGCTGTTTTTT
CASSLALGSGTGELFF
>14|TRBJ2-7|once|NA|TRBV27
TGTGCCAGCAGCCCTATACAGGGCGCCTACGAGCAGTACTTC
CASSPIQGAYEQYF
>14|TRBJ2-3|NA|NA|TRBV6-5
TGTGCCAGCAGTTACGGCTCAGGCACAGATACGCAGTATTTT
CASSYGSGTDTQYF
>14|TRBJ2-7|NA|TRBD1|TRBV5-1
TGCGCCAGCAGCGAAGGGACAGGGGGCTACGAGCAGTACTTC
CASSEGTGGYEQYF
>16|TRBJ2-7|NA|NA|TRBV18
TGTGCCAGCTCACCACCATTAGGAGGGAGCCCGTACGAGCAGTACTTC
CASSPPLGGSPYEQYF
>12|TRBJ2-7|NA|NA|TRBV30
TGTGCCTGGAGTGTAGTTGGCTACGAGCAGTACTTC
CAWSVVGYEQYF
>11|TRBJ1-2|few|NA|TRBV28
TGTGCCAGCGGTCAACAGGTTGGCTACACCTTC
CASGQQVGYTF
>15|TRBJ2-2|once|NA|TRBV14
TGTGCCAGCAGCTTCCTACGGGGGCCCGGCGGGGAGCTGTTTTTT
CASSFLRGPGGELFF
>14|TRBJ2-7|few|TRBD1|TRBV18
TGTGCCAGCTCACAGGACAGGGGTGGATACGAGCAGTACTTC
CASSQDRGGYEQYF
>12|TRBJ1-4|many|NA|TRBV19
TGTGCCAGTAGCATCGGCGGTAAAAAACTGTTTTTT
CASSIGGKKLFF